The 20 T cell receptor beta chains presented below share a single source sample, sequenced in a study of cytomegalovirus exposure and HLA in healthy donors. Vbeta (60) and Jbeta (13) primers were used in the PCR. Profiling relied on immunoSEQ multiplex PCR, and the TCRdb table lists in-frame clones only, not all of them. The repertoire includes about 130,000 clones, about three quarters of them detected once, and about 3% sits in the top ten. The specimen sequenced was PBMCs. These receptors all stem from a human donor in good health.

V gene TRBV2 combines with J gene TRBJ1-2; D is unresolved. CDR1 and CDR2 from the germline V gene are SNHLY and FYNNEI. The length of the CDR3 is 13 residues. V lost 8 bases to trimming and J lost 0 bases, with 10 bases between them. CDR3 nucleotide sequence: TGTGCCAGCGGCTTTGGGCCTAACTATGGCTACACCTTC. It codes for CASGFGPNYGYTF.

The V call is TRBV25-1, the J call TRBJ2-7; D is possibly TRBD2 (5 bases). V lost 2 bases to trimming and J lost 9 bases, with 14 bases between them. The CDR3 runs to 13 residues. Germline CDR1 and CDR2: MGHDK and SYGVNS. DNA for the CDR3: TGTGCCAGCAGTGAACAAGGGTCCCGGGGGCAGTACTTC. Protein sequence: CASSEQGSRGQYF.

The genes are TRBV5-1 and TRBJ2-7; a possible D gene is TRBD1 (6 bases). CDR3 length: 14 amino acids. Trimming removed 4 bases from V and 2 bases from J, with 13 bases in between. Germline V gene sequence: CDR1 SGHRS, CDR2 YFSETQ. The CDR3 DNA reads TGCGCCAGCAGCCGAGTAACAGGGACCTACGAGCAGTACTTC. Its protein is CASSRVTGTYEQYF.

V and J are TRBV6-1 and TRBJ1-2; 8 nucleotides line up with TRBD1. V lost 3 bases to trimming and J lost 6 bases; unmatched junction nucleotides: 3. CDR3 length: 13 amino acids. Germline V gene sequence: CDR1 MNHNS, CDR2 SASEGT. CDR3 in DNA: TGTGCCAGCAGTGAGACAGGGGTTAATGGCTACACCTTC. This codes for CASSETGVNGYTF.

The chain links TRBV13 to TRBJ2-1, with 9 bases identical to TRBD1. Looked up from germline, CDR1 is PRHDT and CDR2 is FYEKMQ (reference sequence). The length of the CDR3 is 15 residues. The trim removed 2 bases at V and 6 bases at J, leaving 5 bases unmatched. Here the CDR3 reads CASSLLGQGTNEQFF. CDR3 nucleotides: TGTGCCAGCAGCTTACTCGGACAGGGGACCAATGAGCAGTTCTTC.

V and J are TRBV6-5 and TRBJ1-1; 9 positions agree with TRBD1. Germline-derived CDR1 and CDR2 are MNHEY and SVGAGI. The CDR3 runs 14 residues. Unmatched junction bases numbered 7, after V lost 4 bases and J lost 7 bases. CDR3 amino acids: CASSFTGGADEAFF. CDR3 in DNA: TGTGCCAGCAGTTTTACAGGGGGCGCAGATGAAGCTTTCTTT.

The chain is built from TRBV6-1 and TRBJ2-2; 13 positions agree with TRBD2. This CDR3 contains 16 residues. V lost 4 bases to trimming and J lost 3 bases; unmatched junction nucleotides: 2. Germline values: CDR1 MNHNS, CDR2 SASEGT. The CDR3 bases are TGTGCCAGCAGTGGGACTAGCGGGAGAGACACCGGGGAGCTGTTTTTT. The encoded protein is CASSGTSGRDTGELFF.

This sequence joins TRBV10-3 and TRBJ2-1, with 9 bases matching TRBD2. CDR3 size: 14 residues. Germline values: CDR1 ENHRY, CDR2 SYGVKD. The V segment lost 5 bases and the J segment 7 bases; nucleotides outside the gene matches: 6. CDR3 residues: CAISSSGVPNEQFF. Here the CDR3 DNA reads TGTGCCATCAGTTCTAGCGGGGTTCCTAATGAGCAGTTCTTC.

The chain employs TRBV6-4 and TRBJ2-7; 8 bases agree with TRBD1. This CDR3 has 13 amino acids. Trimming removed 3 bases from V and 5 bases from J; junction bases left unmatched: 3. Germline CDR1 is MRHNA and CDR2 is SNTAGT. DNA of the CDR3: TGTGCCAGCAGTGAGTCGGACAGGGACGAGCAGTACTTC. It specifies CASSESDRDEQYF.

This sequence joins TRBV6-1 and TRBJ2-2; 9 bases are shared with TRBD1. Germline values: CDR1 MNHNS, CDR2 SASEGT. Trimming took 11 bases from V and 6 from J; bases not matched to a gene: 13. This CDR3 comprises 15 residues. The CDR3 DNA is TGTGCCGCCCGAGGACAGGGGATAAGGGCCGGGGAGCTGTTTTTT. Translated: CAARGQGIRAGELFF.

The V call is TRBV18, the J call TRBJ2-1, with D possibly matching TRBD2 (5 bases). Germline CDR1 KGHSH, CDR2 LQKENI. Between the trimmed V and J ends, which lost 2 bases and 9 bases, there was a span of 5 bases. CDR3 length: 11 amino acids. The CDR3 is CASSPEGEQFF. DNA for the CDR3: TGTGCCAGCTCACCAGAGGGTGAGCAGTTCTTC.

The genes are TRBV4-3 and TRBJ2-1; D gene unclear. CDR1 is LGHNA, CDR2 YSLEER, per germline. Between the trimmed V and J ends, which lost 0 bases and 3 bases, there was a span of 12 bases. This CDR3 comprises 16 residues. CDR3 DNA sequence: TGCGCCAGCAGCCAAGATTGGCAGGAAATCTACAATGAGCAGTTCTTC. It translates to CASSQDWQEIYNEQFF.

J is TRBJ2-2 and V is TRBV28; possible D gene TRBD2, 6 bases. The germline V gene has CDR1 MDHEN and CDR2 SYDVKM. With 4 bases removed from V and 10 bases from J, the gap between germline ends came to 16 bases. This CDR3 is built from 14 residues. DNA of the CDR3: TGTGCCAGCAGTTCTGGAGGGGTCCCGGAGGAGCTGTTTTTT. Its protein is CASSSGGVPEELFF.

To note about this clone: Other DNA sequences from this sample encode an identical CDR3 as well. The chain combines TRBV27 with TRBJ2-3; D unresolved. This CDR3 contains 13 residues. Trimming stripped 6 bases from V and 0 bases from J, with 7 bases between. Germline V CDR1 and CDR2: MNHEY, SMNVEV (reference sequence). CDR3 amino acids: CASSFYSTDTQYF. For the CDR3, the DNA is TGTGCCAGCAGCTTCTATAGCACAGATACGCAGTATTTT.

This clone came up a few times. The J gene is TRBJ1-2, the V gene TRBV2; 10 bases match TRBD1. Germline trimming cut 5 bases from V and 5 bases from J; bases unmatched to any gene: 8. The CDR3 length is 15 residues. CDR1 and CDR2 from the germline V gene are SNHLY and FYNNEI. In DNA form, the CDR3 reads TGTGCCAGCAGTCCGAAGACAGGGGGCGGTTATGGCTACACCTTC. Translating it yields CASSPKTGGGYGYTF.

J is TRBJ2-3 and V is TRBV7-8, with D uncertain. The CDR3 loop spans 15 amino acids. V was shortened by 1 base and J by 3 bases, with 11 bases between the two germline ends. Germline lookup yields CDR1 SGHVS and CDR2 FQNEAQ. DNA of the CDR3: TGTGCCAGCAGCTTAGGGATATTCGGGACAGATACGCAGTATTTT. It codes for CASSLGIFGTDTQYF.

Only one count was recorded for this clone. The rearrangement uses TRBV11-1 and TRBJ2-1, with 7 bases lining up with TRBD2. Germline CDR1 reads SGHAT; CDR2 reads FQDESV (reference sequence). V lost 1 base to trimming and J lost 6 bases; unmatched junction nucleotides: 18. The CDR3 extends over 19 amino acids. CDR3 DNA sequence: TGTGCCAGCAGCTTAGGAAGACGTGGTGGAGCTAGCGGTCCCAATGAGCAGTTCTTC. The encoded protein is CASSLGRRGGASGPNEQFF.

This sequence joins TRBV15 and TRBJ1-5; tentatively, D is TRBD1 (5 bases). This CDR3 is built from 15 residues. Trimming shortened V by 3 bases and J by 6 bases, and 15 bases separated the two germline ends. From germline, CDR1 is LNHNV and CDR2 YYDKDF (reference sequence). The CDR3: CATSREPGGAQPQHF. The CDR3 bases are TGTGCCACCAGCAGGGAACCAGGTGGGGCTCAGCCCCAGCATTTT.

This chain joins TRBV19 and TRBJ2-1; 7 bases align to TRBD2. The CDR3 is 15 residues long. CDR1 is LNHDA and CDR2 is SQIVND in the germline V gene (reference sequence). The trim removed 7 bases at V and 9 bases at J, leaving 15 bases unmatched. The CDR3 spells CASTGLAEPGSEQFF. CDR3 nucleotide sequence: TGTGCCAGTACAGGTCTAGCGGAACCGGGGAGTGAGCAGTTCTTC.

DNA of the CDR3: TGTGCCAGCAGCCAGGGGGGAGGCGGTTCACCCCTCCACTTT. It translates to CASSQGGGGSPLHF. The rearrangement links TRBV6-5 to TRBJ1-6; 7 bases map to TRBD1. The trim removed 6 bases at V and 9 bases at J, leaving 8 bases unmatched. The germline CDR1 and CDR2 sequences are MNHEY and SVGAGI. This CDR3 spans 14 amino acids.